A selection of T cell receptor beta chains follows, all from one sample in a study of human T cells and chemical hapten exposure. TCRdb itself ran the RACE reads through MiXCR, one entry per CDR3 protein. The sample has about 260,000 distinct CDR3 sequences; more than 6.5% are singletons. Here the sequenced sample was whole blood, taken in connection with sensitization to the hapten diphenylcyclopropenone (DPC). These receptors originate from a woman aged 40 to 49 with alopecia areata. Some clones in this sample may be carry-over from other donors' samples. Each CDR3 is given with its conserved first and last residue. D genes are given only for firm matches. For some rows the clone size is stated as once, few or many, or as a class when expanded; others skip it.

>many|TRBV6-6|TRBD1|TRBJ2-5
CASSLSGTGGQETQYF
TGTGCCAGCAGTCTCTCCGGGACAGGGGGCCAAGAGACCCAGTACTTC
>-|TRBV20-1|-|TRBJ2-1
CSAQPALNVGGRLDQFF
TGCAGTGCCCAACCGGCCCTTAACGTGGGGGGAAGACTAGATCAGTTCTTC
>-|TRBV29-1|TRBD1|TRBJ1-1
CSVEPRQGEAFF
TGCAGCGTTGAGCCCCGACAGGGTGAAGCTTTCTTT
>-|TRBV7-2|TRBD2|TRBJ2-1
CASSLALAGVPNEQFF
TGTGCCAGCAGCTTAGCCCTAGCGGGAGTCCCCAATGAGCAGTTCTTC
>many|TRBV27|-|TRBJ2-7
CASSLSRLTDYEQYF
TGTGCCAGCAGTTTATCTAGACTAACTGACTACGAGCAGTACTTC
>-|TRBV12-3/TRBV12-4|TRBD2|TRBJ2-1
CASSFKQTSGSSGEQFF
TGTGCCAGCAGTTTTAAACAGACTAGCGGGAGTTCCGGTGAGCAGTTCTTC
>many|TRBV12-3/TRBV12-4|-|TRBJ2-5
CASSFTVQGSERAQYF
TGTGCCAGCAGTTTTACGGTCCAGGGCTCGGAAAGGGCCCAGTACTTC
>-|TRBV9|-|TRBJ2-5
CASSVMAGHQETQYF
TGTGCCAGCAGCGTAATGGCGGGACACCAAGAGACCCAGTACTTC
>-|TRBV6-5|-|TRBJ2-1
CASLAPGLFYNEQFF
TGTGCCAGCCTAGCCCCGGGGCTGTTCTACAATGAGCAGTTCTTC
>-|TRBV29-1|-|TRBJ2-3
CSGGLGSTDTQYF
TGCAGCGGGGGACTCGGTAGCACAGATACGCAGTATTTT
>few|TRBV6-5|TRBD1|TRBJ1-1
CASSRTGASNTEAFF
TGTGCCAGCAGCCGAACAGGGGCCTCGAACACTGAAGCTTTCTTT
>-|TRBV29-1|-|TRBJ2-1
CSVEVGREQFF
TGCAGCGTTGAAGTCGGACGTGAGCAGTTCTTC
>few|TRBV20-1|TRBD1|TRBJ2-7
CSASPGQSYEQYF
TGCAGTGCTAGTCCGGGACAGAGCTACGAGCAGTACTTC
>once|TRBV29-1|-|TRBJ1-5
CSTTESNQPQHF
TGCAGCACCACTGAGAGCAATCAGCCCCAGCATTTT
>few|TRBV28|-|TRBJ2-7
CASGVDRSHEQYF
TGTGCCAGCGGGGTCGACAGGTCCCACGAGCAGTACTTC
>few|TRBV4-2|-|TRBJ1-2
CASSQETPGANYGYTF
TGTGCCAGCAGCCAAGAAACCCCAGGGGCAAACTATGGCTACACCTTC
>few|TRBV21-1|-|TRBJ2-7
CASTKKGDKSGHEQYF
TGTGCCAGCACCAAAAAGGGGGACAAGAGTGGCCACGAGCAGTACTTC
>many|TRBV6-5|-|TRBJ2-1
CASSTLRGVSYNEQFF
TGTGCCAGCAGTACATTGAGGGGGGTCTCCTACAATGAGCAGTTCTTC
>-|TRBV29-1|-|TRBJ2-1
CSVERTTYNEQFF
TGCAGCGTTGAGAGGACGACCTACAATGAGCAGTTCTTC
>many|TRBV20-1|-|TRBJ1-2
CSAVVRNYGYTF
TGCAGTGCGGTCGTCCGAAACTATGGCTACACCTTC
>many|TRBV29-1|-|TRBJ2-7
CSAGGTPYEQYF
TGCAGCGCCGGCGGGACTCCTTACGAGCAGTACTTC
>-|TRBV28|-|TRBJ1-3
CASSFAGLSSGNTIYF
TGTGCCAGCAGTTTCGCAGGACTAAGCTCTGGAAACACCATATATTTT
>few|TRBV20-1|-|TRBJ2-3
CSARDLLGPGDTQYF
TGCAGTGCTAGAGATCTTCTGGGGCCCGGGGATACGCAGTATTTT
>many|TRBV7-6|TRBD1|TRBJ2-5
CASSPRPQGQETQYF
TGTGCCAGCAGTCCGAGACCACAGGGGCAGGAGACCCAGTACTTC